This T cell receptor (beta chain) was captured by sequencing in a study of T cells after somatic rescue of genetic block. V was shortened by 0 bases and J by 3 bases, with 12 bases between the two germline ends. The CDR3 length is 15 residues. Per germline, CDR1 SGHAT and CDR2 FQNNGV. Some clones are missing from TCRdb's copy, which holds only in-frame ones; the method was immunoSEQ multiplex PCR. The table records around 64,000 clones, about 91% of them present only once. The receptor's source is a man aged 35-49 years. The chain has TRBV11-2 and TRBJ2-7, with D possibly matching TRBD2 (5 bases). Sequenced input: peripheral blood mononuclear cells (PBMCs). The CDR3 bases are TGTGCCAGCAGCTTAGACGTGAGCGGATACTACGAGCAGTACTTC. This translates into CASSLDVSGYYEQYF.